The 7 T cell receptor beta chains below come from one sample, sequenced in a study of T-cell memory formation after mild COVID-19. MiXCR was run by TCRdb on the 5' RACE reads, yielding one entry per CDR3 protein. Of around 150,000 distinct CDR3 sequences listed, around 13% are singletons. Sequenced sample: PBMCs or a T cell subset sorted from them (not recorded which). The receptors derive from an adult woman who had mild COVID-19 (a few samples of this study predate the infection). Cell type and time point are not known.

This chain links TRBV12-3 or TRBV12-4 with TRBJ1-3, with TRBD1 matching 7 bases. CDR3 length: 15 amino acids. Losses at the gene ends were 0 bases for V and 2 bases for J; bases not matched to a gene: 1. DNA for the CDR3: TGTGCCAGCAGTTTAGCCGGGACAGCTGGAAACACCATATATTTT. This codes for CASSLAGTAGNTIYF.

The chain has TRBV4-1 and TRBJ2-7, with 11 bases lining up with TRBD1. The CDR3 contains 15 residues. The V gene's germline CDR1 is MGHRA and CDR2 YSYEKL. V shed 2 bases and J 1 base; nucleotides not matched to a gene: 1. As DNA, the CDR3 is TGCGCCAGCAGCCAATGGGACAGGGGGTCCTACGAGCAGTACTTC. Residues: CASSQWDRGSYEQYF.

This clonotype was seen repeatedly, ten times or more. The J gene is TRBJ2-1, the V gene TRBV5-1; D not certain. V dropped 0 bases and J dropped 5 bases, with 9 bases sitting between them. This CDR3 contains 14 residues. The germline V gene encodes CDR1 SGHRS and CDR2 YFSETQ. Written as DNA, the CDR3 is TGCGCCAGCAGCTTGGCTTTGGCTGACAATGAGCAGTTCTTC. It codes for CASSLALADNEQFF.

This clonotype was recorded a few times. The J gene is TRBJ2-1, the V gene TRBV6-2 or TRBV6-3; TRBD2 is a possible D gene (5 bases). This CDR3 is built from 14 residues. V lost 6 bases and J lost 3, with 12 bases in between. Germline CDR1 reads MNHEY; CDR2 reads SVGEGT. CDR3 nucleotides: TGTGCCAGCAGGGAGGACGGATACTACAATGAGCAGTTCTTC. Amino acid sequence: CASREDGYYNEQFF.

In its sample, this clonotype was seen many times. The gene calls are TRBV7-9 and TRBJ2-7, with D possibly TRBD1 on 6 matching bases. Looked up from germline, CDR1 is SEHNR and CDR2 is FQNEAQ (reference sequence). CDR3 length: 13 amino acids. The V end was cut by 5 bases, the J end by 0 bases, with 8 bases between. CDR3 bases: TGTGCCAGCAGCCTGGACAGCTCCTACGAGCAGTACTTC. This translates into CASSLDSSYEQYF.

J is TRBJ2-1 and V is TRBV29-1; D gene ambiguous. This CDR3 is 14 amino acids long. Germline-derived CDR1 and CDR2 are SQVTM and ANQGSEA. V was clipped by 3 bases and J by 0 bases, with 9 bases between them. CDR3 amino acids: CSVDRRDSYNEQFF. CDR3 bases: TGCAGCGTTGATCGCCGTGACTCCTACAATGAGCAGTTCTTC.

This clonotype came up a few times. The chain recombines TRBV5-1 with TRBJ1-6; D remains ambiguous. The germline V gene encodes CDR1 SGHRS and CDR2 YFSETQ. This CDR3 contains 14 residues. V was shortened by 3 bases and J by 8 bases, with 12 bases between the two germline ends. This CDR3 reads CASSSTQGYSPLHF. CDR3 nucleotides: TGCGCCAGCAGCTCCACCCAAGGGTATTCACCCCTCCACTTT.